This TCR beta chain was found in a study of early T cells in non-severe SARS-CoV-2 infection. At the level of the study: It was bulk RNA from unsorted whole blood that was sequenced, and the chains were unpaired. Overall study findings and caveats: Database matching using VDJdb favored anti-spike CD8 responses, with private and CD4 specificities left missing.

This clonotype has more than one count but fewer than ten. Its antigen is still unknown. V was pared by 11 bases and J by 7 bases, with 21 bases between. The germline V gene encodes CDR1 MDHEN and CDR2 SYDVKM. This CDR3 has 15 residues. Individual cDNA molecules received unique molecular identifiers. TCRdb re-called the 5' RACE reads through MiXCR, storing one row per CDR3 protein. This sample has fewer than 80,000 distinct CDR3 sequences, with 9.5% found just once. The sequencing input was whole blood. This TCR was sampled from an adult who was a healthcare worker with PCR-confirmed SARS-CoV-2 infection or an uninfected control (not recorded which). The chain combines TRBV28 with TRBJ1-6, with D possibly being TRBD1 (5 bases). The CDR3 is CAAGQAAEGNSPLHF. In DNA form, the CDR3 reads TGTGCCGCAGGGCAGGCCGCCGAGGGGAATTCACCCCTCCACTTT.